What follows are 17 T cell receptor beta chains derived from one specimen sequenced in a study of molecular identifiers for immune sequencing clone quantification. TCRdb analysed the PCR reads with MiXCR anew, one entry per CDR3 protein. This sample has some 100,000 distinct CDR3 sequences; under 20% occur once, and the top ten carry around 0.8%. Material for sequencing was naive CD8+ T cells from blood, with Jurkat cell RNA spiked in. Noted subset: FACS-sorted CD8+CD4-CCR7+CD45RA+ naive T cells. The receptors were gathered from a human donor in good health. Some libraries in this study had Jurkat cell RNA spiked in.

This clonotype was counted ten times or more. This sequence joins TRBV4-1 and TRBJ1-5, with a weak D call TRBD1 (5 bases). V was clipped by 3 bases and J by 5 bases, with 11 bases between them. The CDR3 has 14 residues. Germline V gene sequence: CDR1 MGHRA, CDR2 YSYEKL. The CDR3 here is CASSHLQGDQPQHF. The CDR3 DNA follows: TGCGCCAGCAGCCACCTCCAGGGCGATCAGCCCCAGCATTTT.

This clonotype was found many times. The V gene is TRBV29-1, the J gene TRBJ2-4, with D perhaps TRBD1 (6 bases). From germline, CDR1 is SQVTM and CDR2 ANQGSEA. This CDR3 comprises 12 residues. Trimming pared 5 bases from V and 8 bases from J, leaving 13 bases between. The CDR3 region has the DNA TGCAGCGTTTGCAGGGGACGGGACATTCAGTACTTC. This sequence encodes CSVCRGRDIQYF. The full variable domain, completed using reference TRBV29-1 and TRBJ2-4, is SAVISQKPSRDICQRGTSLTIQCQVDSQVTMMFWYRQQPGQSLTLIATANQGSEATYESGFVIDKFPISRPNLTFSTLTVSNMSPEDSSIYLCSVCRGRDIQYFGAGTRLSVL.

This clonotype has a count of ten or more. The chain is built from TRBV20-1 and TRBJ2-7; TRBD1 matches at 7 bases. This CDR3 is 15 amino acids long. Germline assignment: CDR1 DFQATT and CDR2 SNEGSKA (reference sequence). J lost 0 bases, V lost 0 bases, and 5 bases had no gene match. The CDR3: CSARDLDRSSYEQYF. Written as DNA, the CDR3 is TGCAGTGCTAGAGATTTGGACAGGAGCTCCTACGAGCAGTACTTC.

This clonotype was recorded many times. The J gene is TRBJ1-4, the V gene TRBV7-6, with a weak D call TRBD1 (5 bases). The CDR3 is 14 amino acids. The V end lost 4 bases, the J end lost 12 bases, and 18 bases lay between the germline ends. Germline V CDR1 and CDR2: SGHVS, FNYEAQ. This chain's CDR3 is CASSSGPLGGELFF. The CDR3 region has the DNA TGTGCCAGCAGCTCCGGACCCCTCGGGGGAGAACTGTTTTTT. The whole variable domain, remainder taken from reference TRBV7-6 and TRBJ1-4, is GAGVSQSPRYKVTKRGQDVALRCDPISGHVSLYWYRQALGQGPEFLTYFNYEAQQDKSGLPNDRFSAERPEGSISTLTIQRTEQRDSAMYRCASSSGPLGGELFFGSGTQLSVL.

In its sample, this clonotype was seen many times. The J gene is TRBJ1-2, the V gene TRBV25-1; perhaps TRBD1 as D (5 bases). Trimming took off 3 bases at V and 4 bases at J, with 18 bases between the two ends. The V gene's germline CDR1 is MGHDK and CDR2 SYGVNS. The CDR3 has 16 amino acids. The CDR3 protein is CASSDDSTLFFYGYTF. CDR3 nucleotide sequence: TGTGCCAGCAGTGATGACAGTACCCTTTTTTTCTATGGCTACACCTTC.

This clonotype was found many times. The DNA for the CDR3 is TGTGCCAGCAGTTCGAACCCAACAGTTAACTATGGCTACACCTTC. Its protein product is CASSSNPTVNYGYTF. This chain joins TRBV27 and TRBJ1-2; the D is unclear. The CDR3 is made up of 15 amino acids. The V gene lost 4 bases and the J gene lost 1 base, with 13 bases spanning the gap. The germline CDR1 and CDR2 sequences are MNHEY and SMNVEV (reference sequence).

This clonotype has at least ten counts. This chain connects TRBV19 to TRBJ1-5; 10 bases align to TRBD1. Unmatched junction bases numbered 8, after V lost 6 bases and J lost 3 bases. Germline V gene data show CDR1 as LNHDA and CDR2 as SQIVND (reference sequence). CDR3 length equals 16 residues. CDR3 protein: CASSSAGQGSNQPQHF. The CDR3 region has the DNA TGTGCCAGTAGCTCCGCGGGACAGGGGTCCAATCAGCCCCAGCATTTT.

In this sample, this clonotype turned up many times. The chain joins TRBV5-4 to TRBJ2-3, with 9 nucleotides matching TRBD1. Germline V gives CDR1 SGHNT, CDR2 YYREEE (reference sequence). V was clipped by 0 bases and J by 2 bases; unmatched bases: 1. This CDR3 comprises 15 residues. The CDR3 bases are TGTGCCAGCAGCTTGGGACAGGGGGTCACAGATACGCAGTATTTT. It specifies CASSLGQGVTDTQYF.

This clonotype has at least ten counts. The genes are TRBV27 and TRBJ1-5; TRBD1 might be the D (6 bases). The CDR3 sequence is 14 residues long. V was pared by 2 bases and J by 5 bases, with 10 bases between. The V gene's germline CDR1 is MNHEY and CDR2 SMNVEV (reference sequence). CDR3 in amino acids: CASSLGQGYQPQHF. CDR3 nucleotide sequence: TGTGCCAGCAGTTTAGGGCAGGGGTATCAGCCCCAGCATTTT.

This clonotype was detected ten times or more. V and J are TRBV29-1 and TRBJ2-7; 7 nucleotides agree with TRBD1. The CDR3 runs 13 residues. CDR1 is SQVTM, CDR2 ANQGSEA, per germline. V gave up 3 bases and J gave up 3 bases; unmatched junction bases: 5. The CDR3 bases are TGCAGCGTTGAGGGGCAGGGGGTCTACGAGCAGTACTTC. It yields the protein CSVEGQGVYEQYF.

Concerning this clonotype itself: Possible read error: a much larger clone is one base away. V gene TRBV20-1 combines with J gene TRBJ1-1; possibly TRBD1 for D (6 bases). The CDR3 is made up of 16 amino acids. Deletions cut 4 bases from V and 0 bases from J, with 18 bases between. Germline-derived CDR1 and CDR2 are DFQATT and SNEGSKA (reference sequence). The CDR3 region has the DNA TGCAGTGCTATCCCGGTCGGGACACTCATGAACACTGAAGCTTTCTTT. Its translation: CSAIPVGTLMNTEAFF.

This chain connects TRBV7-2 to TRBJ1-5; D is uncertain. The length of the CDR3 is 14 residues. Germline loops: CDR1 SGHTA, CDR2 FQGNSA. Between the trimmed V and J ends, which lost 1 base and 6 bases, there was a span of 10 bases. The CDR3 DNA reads TGTGCCAGCAGCTTAGGAATTGAGGGTCAGCCCCAGCATTTT. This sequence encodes CASSLGIEGQPQHF.

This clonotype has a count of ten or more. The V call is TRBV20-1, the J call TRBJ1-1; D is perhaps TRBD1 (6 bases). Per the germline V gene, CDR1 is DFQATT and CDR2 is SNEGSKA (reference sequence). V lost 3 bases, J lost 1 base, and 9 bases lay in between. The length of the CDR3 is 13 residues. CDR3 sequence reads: CSARGAGNTEAFF. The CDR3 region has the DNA TGCAGTGCTAGGGGGGCCGGGAACACTGAAGCTTTCTTT.

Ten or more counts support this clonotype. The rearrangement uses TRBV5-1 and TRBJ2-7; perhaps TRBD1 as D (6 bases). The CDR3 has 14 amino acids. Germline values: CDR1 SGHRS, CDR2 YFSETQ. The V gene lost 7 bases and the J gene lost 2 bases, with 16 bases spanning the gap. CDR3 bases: TGCGCCAGCGGGTCCGGGACAATCGCCTACGAGCAGTACTTC. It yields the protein CASGSGTIAYEQYF.

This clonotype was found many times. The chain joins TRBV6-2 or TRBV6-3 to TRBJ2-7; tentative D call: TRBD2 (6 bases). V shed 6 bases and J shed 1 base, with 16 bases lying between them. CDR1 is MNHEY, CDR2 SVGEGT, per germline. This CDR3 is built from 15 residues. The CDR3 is CASSSTGLPSYEQYF. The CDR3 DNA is TGTGCCAGCAGCTCTACGGGACTCCCTTCCTACGAGCAGTACTTC.

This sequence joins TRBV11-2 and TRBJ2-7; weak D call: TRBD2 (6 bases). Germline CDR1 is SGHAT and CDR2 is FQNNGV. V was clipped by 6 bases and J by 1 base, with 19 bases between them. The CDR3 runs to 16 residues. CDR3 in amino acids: CASRSPGGNKSYEQYF. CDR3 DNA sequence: TGTGCCAGCAGGTCCCCCGGGGGAAATAAATCCTACGAGCAGTACTTC.

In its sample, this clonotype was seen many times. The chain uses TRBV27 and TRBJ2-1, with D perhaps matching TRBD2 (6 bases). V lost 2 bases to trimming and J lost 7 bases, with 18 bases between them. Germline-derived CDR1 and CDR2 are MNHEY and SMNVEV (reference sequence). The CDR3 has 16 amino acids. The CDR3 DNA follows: TGTGCCAGCAGTTTAGGATCGGGAGTAAATCTGAATGAGCAGTTCTTC. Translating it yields CASSLGSGVNLNEQFF.